The present entry profiles one T cell receptor beta chain with its context. Its antigen is not known. In the PCR, 60 Vbeta and 13 Jbeta primers were used. Sequencing used immunoSEQ multiplex PCR; TCRdb keeps in-frame clones, though not all of them. The sample has 150,000 to 200,000 clones, around nine tenths seen once. The data were taken from a study of cytomegalovirus exposure and HLA in healthy donors. Germline V lookup: CDR1 MNHNS, CDR2 SASEGT. CDR3 length: 14 amino acids. Trimming shortened V by 7 bases and J by 2 bases, and 13 bases separated the two germline ends. Findings and caveats of the study: A later analysis appeared to link common viral pathogens to several of the most significant clusters.

What was sequenced was PBMCs. The chain employs TRBV6-1 and TRBJ2-3, with D tentatively TRBD2 (6 bases). This receptor was identified in a woman under 30 in good health and CMV-seronegative. The CDR3 sequence is CASTPTRVTDTQYF. Here the CDR3 DNA reads TGTGCCAGCACCCCGACTAGAGTCACAGATACGCAGTATTTT.